The table lists the clone carrying this T cell receptor (beta chain) with a few counts. Data came from immunoSEQ multiplex PCR; TCRdb stores just in-frame clones and leaves some out. The sample has about 51,000 clones, 93% seen once. The CDR3 is 17 residues long. V shed 0 bases and J shed 1 base, with 15 bases lying between them. Germline values: CDR1 SGHRS, CDR2 YFSETQ. These data are taken from a study of T cell changes during pregnancy in multiple sclerosis. This chain uses TRBV5-1 with TRBJ2-3; D might be TRBD1 (6 bases). Sequenced here: peripheral blood, sampled in the second trimester of pregnancy. The receptor comes from a female donor with multiple sclerosis, enrolled in a pregnancy study. CDR3 DNA: TGCGCCAGCAGCTTGGAGGTGGCAGGGGCGGGCACAGATACGCAGTATTTT. Its protein product is CASSLEVAGAGTDTQYF.